This record covers a single T cell receptor (beta chain). No antigen is known for it. The templates were synthetic TCR analogs, and they were spiked into each PCR. Assay: immunoSEQ multiplex PCR; the TCRdb copy retains only in-frame clones and omits some. The table has about 91,000 clones, over 80% seen once; the top ten hold approximately 8.4%. This record belongs to a study of PD-L1 blockade in urothelial cancer. At the level of the study: Treatment start was followed by blood analysis at 3 weeks (second dose) and again at 6 weeks. T cells numbered a median of approximately 140,000 in the blood samples.

Germline CDR1 reads SGHAT; CDR2 reads FQNNGV. V was pared by 1 base and J by 2 bases, with 1 base of the junction left unmatched. CDR3 length: 15 amino acids. Findings of the study overall: By 3 weeks, tumor-associated blood clones had expanded more in durable-benefit patients.

Time point indicated: peripheral blood 6 weeks after treatment start. This receptor was identified in a man aged 70-80 years with urothelial cancer. The chain links TRBV11-2 to TRBJ2-7; TRBD1 matches at 11 bases. The sample was PBMCs, taken around atezolizumab (anti-PD-L1) treatment. The CDR3: CASSLGTGGAYEQYF. Here the CDR3 DNA reads TGTGCCAGCAGCTTAGGGACAGGGGGCGCCTACGAGCAGTACTTC.